This T cell receptor (beta chain) was profiled in a study of regulatory T cells in long-lasting Graves disease. Germline loops: CDR1 SGHAT, CDR2 FQNNGV. The CDR3 runs 15 residues. Unmatched junction bases numbered 1, after V lost 4 bases and J lost 0 bases. HTBI primers from iRepertoire and Arm-PCR of CDR3 regions yielded the TCR beta libraries. TCRdb re-called the multiplex PCR reads through MiXCR, storing one row per CDR3 protein. The table lists roughly 530,000 distinct CDR3 sequences, more than 15% of them singletons. Time point defined: newly diagnosed GD, antithyroid drugs for less than 3 months. RNA from PBMCs was the source of the TCR library. Graves' disease diagnosis was established per American Thyroid Association guidelines. This clonotype was counted at least ten times. This same sample was also part of a study on T cells in Graves' hyperthyroidism and ophthalmopathy. That source notes: TCR CDR3 regions were first amplified by RT-PCR with HTBI primers.

The TCR comes from a woman aged 35-65 years with Graves disease. The gene calls are TRBV11-2 and TRBJ2-7; the match to TRBD2 covers 12 bases. The sequencing here drew on peripheral blood mononuclear cells (PBMCs), taken at new diagnosis, from a patient treated with antithyroid drugs. CDR3: CASSSLAGGSYEQYF. In DNA, the CDR3 is TGTGCCAGCAGCTCACTAGCGGGGGGCTCCTACGAGCAGTACTTC.